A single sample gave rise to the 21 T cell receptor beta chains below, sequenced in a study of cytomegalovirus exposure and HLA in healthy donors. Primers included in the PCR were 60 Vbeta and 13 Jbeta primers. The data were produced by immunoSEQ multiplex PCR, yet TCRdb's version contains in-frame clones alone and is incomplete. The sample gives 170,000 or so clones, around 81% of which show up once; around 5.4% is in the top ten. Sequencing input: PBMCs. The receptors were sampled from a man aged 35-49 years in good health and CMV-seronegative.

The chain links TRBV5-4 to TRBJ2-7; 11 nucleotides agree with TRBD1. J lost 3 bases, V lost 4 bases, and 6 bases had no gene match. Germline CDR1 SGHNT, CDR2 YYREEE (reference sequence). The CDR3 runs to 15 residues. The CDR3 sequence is CASSPAGQGGYEQYF. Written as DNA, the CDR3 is TGTGCCAGCAGCCCTGCGGGACAGGGGGGCTACGAGCAGTACTTC.

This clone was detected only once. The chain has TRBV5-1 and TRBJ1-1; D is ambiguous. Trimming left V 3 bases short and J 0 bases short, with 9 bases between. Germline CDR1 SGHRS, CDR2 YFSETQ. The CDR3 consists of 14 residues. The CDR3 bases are TGCGCCAGCAGCTCGCTTGGCATGAACACTGAAGCTTTCTTT. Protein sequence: CASSSLGMNTEAFF.

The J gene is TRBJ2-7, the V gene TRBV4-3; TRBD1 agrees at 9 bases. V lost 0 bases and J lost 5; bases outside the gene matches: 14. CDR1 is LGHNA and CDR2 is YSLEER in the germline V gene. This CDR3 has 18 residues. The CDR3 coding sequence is TGCGCCAGCAGCCAAGATCTCGCATCGGGACAGGGAAAGAACGAGCAGTACTTC. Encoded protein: CASSQDLASGQGKNEQYF.

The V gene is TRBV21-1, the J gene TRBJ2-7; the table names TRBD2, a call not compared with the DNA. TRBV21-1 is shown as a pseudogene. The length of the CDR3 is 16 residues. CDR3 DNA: TGTGCCAGCAGCAACAACCTAGCGGGAGGGCCCTACGAGCAGTACTTC. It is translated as CASSNNLAGGPYEQYF.

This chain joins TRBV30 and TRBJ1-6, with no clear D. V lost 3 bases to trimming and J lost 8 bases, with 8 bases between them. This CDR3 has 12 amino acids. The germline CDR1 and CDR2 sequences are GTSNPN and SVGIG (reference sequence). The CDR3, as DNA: TGTGCCTGGAGCGCCGGGGATTCACCCCTCCACTTT. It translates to CAWSAGDSPLHF.

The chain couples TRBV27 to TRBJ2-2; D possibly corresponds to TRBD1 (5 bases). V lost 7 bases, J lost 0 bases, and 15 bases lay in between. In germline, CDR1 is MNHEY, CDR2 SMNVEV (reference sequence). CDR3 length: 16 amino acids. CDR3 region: CASTLGAPTNTGELFF. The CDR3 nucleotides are TGTGCCAGCACCCTAGGGGCGCCCACGAACACCGGGGAGCTGTTTTTT.

CDR3 nucleotides: TGTGCCAGCAGCGATCCTGGACAAAGGGGAACGAACACTGAAGCTTTCTTT. Residues: CASSDPGQRGTNTEAFF. The chain employs TRBV9 and TRBJ1-1, with D possibly TRBD1 on 5 matching bases. The V and J ends lost 3 bases and 1 base respectively, with 19 bases between them. CDR1 and CDR2 (germline): SGDLS, YYNGEE. The CDR3 loop spans 17 amino acids. Filled out from reference TRBV9 and TRBJ1-1, the complete variable domain reads DSGVTQTPKHLITATGQRVTLRCSPRSGDLSVYWYQQSLDQGLQFLIQYYNGEERAKGNILERFSAQQFPDLHSELNLSSLELGDSALYFCASSDPGQRGTNTEAFFGQGTRLTVV.

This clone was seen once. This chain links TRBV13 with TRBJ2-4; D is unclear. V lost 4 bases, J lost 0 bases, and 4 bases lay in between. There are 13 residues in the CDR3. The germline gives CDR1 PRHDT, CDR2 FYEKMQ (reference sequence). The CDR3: CASSWLAKNIQYF. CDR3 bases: TGTGCCAGCAGCTGGCTAGCCAAAAACATTCAGTACTTC.

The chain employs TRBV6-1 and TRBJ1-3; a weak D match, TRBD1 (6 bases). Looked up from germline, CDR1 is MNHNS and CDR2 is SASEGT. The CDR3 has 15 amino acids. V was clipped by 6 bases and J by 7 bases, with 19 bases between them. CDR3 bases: TGTGCCAGCAGGAGGGACCGGGACATTACTAACACCATATATTTT. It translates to CASRRDRDITNTIYF.

DNA of the CDR3: TGTGCCAGTAGTATAGACCCGGGAGTCAGTGGTGGCTACACCTTC. Protein sequence: CASSIDPGVSGGYTF. The chain joins TRBV19 to TRBJ1-2, with D unclear. Germline V gives CDR1 LNHDA, CDR2 SQIVND (reference sequence). This CDR3 has 15 amino acids. V lost 0 bases and J 7 bases, leaving 15 bases between the germline ends.

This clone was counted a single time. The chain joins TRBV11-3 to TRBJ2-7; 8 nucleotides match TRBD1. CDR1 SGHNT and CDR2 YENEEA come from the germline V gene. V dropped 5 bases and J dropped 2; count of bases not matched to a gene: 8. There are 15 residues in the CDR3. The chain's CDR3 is CASSRRDRRTYEQYF. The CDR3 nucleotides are TGTGCCAGCAGCAGGCGGGACAGGAGGACCTACGAGCAGTACTTC.

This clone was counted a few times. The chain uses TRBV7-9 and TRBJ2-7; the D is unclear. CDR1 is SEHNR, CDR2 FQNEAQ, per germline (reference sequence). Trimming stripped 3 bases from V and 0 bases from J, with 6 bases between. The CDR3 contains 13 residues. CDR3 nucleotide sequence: TGTGCCAGCAGCTTGGCCAGCTCCTACGAGCAGTACTTC. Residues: CASSLASSYEQYF.

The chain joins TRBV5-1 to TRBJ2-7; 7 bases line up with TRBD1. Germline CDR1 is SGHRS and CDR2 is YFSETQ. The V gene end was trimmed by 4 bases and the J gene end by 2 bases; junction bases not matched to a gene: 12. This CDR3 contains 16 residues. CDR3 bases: TGCGCCAGCAGCATCAACTCCGGGACAGCAACCTACGAGCAGTACTTC. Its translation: CASSINSGTATYEQYF. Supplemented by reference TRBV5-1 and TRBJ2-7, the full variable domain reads KAGVTQTPRYLIKTRGQQVTLSCSPISGHRSVSWYQQTPGQGLQFLFEYFSETQRNKGNFPGRFSGRQFSNSRSEMNVSTLELGDSALYLCASSINSGTATYEQYFGPGTRLTVT.

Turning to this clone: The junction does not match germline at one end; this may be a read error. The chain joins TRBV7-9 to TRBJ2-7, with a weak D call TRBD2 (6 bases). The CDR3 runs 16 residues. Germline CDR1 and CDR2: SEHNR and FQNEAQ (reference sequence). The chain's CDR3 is CSSSPVGGLSSYEQYF. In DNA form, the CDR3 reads TGTTCCAGCAGCCCAGTGGGGGGATTGAGCTCCTACGAGCAGTACTTC.

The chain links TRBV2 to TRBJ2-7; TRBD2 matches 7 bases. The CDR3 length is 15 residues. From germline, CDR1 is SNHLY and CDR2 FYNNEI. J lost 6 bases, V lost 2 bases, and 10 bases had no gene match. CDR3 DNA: TGTGCCAGCAGTGAAAGGAGCGGGACTGCGCGCGAGCAGTACTTC. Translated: CASSERSGTAREQYF.

CDR3 coding DNA: TGTGCCAGCAGTTACACACAGGGGAGCTCTGGAAACACCATATATTTT. Amino acid sequence: CASSYTQGSSGNTIYF. The chain combines TRBV6-6 with TRBJ1-3; TRBD1 matches at 7 bases. The V segment lost 2 bases and the J segment 0 bases; nucleotides outside the gene matches: 4. Germline assignment: CDR1 MNHNY and CDR2 SVGAGI (reference sequence). The CDR3 consists of 16 residues.

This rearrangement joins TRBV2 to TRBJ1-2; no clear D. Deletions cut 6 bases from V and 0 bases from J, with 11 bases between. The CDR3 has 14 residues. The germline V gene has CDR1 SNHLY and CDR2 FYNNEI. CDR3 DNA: TGTGCCAGCAGCCGGGGTAGAACTAACTATGGCTACACCTTC. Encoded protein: CASSRGRTNYGYTF.

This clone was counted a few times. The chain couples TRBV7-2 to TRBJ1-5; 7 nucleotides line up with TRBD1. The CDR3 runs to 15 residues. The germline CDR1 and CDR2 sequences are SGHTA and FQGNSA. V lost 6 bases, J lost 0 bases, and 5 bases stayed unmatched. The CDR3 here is CASSRTGGSNQPQHF. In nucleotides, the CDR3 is TGTGCCAGCAGTCGGACAGGCGGTAGCAATCAGCCCCAGCATTTT.

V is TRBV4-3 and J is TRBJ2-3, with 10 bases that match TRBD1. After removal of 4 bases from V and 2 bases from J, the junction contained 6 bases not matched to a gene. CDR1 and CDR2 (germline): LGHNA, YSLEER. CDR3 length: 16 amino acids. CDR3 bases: TGCGCCAGCAGCCTGTCGGGACAGGGGTTCACAGATACGCAGTATTTT. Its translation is CASSLSGQGFTDTQYF.

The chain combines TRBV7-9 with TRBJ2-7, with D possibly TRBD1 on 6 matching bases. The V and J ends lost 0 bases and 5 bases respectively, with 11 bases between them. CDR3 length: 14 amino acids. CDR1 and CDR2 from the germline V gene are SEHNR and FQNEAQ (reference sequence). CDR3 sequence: CASSLATGFDEQYF. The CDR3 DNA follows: TGTGCCAGCAGCTTAGCCACAGGGTTCGACGAGCAGTACTTC.

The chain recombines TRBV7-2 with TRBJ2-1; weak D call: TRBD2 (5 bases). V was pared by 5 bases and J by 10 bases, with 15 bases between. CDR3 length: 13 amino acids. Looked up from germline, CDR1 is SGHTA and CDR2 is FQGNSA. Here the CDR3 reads CASSPLGEREQFF. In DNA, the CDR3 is TGTGCCAGCAGCCCCCTGGGTGAGCGGGAGCAGTTCTTC.